This TCR beta chain originates from a study of T-cell reconstitution after alpha-beta-depleted transplantation in children. V was cut by 5 bases and J by 5 bases, with 12 bases left in between. The CDR3 is 13 residues long. Researchers prepared the TCRbeta library using unique molecular identifiers, the study reports. TCRdb reanalysed the PCR reads using MiXCR and keeps one entry per CDR3 protein. The table lists around 600,000 distinct CDR3 sequences, approximately 16% of them singletons, with about 1.1% in the top ten. The receptor was derived from a human donor who donated a stem cell graft to a child with acute myeloid leukemia. The chain couples TRBV12-3 or TRBV12-4 to TRBJ1-1; TRBD1 might be the D (5 bases). The material sequenced was PBMCs from the stem cell graft donor, taken from the stem cell graft. The CDR3 DNA reads TGTGCCAGCAGTAACATGGCAGGGACTGAAGCTTTCTTT. It encodes CASSNMAGTEAFF.